The 7 T cell receptor beta chains below come from one sample, sequenced in a study of T-cell reconstitution after alpha-beta-depleted transplantation in children. Researchers prepared the TCRbeta library using unique molecular identifiers, the study reports. Using its own MiXCR run on the PCR reads, TCRdb lists one record per CDR3 protein. The data show around 450,000 distinct CDR3 sequences, with under 12% seen just once and 2% held by the top ten. Here the sequenced sample was PBMCs, taken before TCRalphabeta/CD19-depleted stem cell transplant. These receptors all stem from a child aged 2 to 9 with inherited bone marrow failure, due to receive a stem cell transplant.

Comment on this clonotype: Germline and junction disagree at one end, which may indicate a read error. The chain carries TRBV27 and TRBJ2-6; tentatively, D is TRBD1 (5 bases). The CDR3 has 15 amino acids. Germline V gene lookup returns CDR1 MNHEY and CDR2 SMNVEV (reference sequence). Here the CDR3 DNA reads TGTGCCAGCAGTTTATATGGAACTGGGGCCAACGTCCGGACTTTC. This encodes CASSLYGTGANVRTF.

With regard to this clonotype: A much larger clone differs by one base, so this may be a read error. The rearrangement uses TRBV7-9 and TRBJ2-7; the D call may be TRBD1 or TRBD2 (5 bases each). The CDR3 totals 14 residues. Per the germline V gene, CDR1 is SEHNR and CDR2 is FQNEAQ (reference sequence). CDR3 nucleotides: TGTACCAGCAGCCCCGCCGGGACCAAATACGAGCAGTACTTC. This encodes CTSSPAGTKYEQYF.

This clonotype was picked up many times. The CDR3 sequence is CAWSDTIRGTQYF. Here the CDR3 DNA reads TGTGCCTGGAGTGACACCATCCGGGGGACCCAGTACTTC. The chain employs TRBV30 and TRBJ2-5; tentatively, D is TRBD2 (5 bases). Trimming removed 1 base at V and 7 bases at J, with 13 bases between. Germline CDR1 and CDR2: GTSNPN and SVGIG (reference sequence). The CDR3 runs 13 residues.

This clonotype was picked up many times. V and J are TRBV5-1 and TRBJ2-7; D ambiguous. Trimming removed 2 bases from V and 3 bases from J, with 9 bases in between. Germline V gene lookup returns CDR1 SGHRS and CDR2 YFSETQ. The CDR3 extends over 13 amino acids. The CDR3 sequence is CASSFGIFYEQYF. The CDR3 DNA follows: TGCGCCAGCAGCTTTGGCATTTTCTACGAGCAGTACTTC.

There are many counts of this clonotype. V and J are TRBV6-5 and TRBJ1-2; D is unclear. Trimming removed 0 bases at V and 2 bases at J, with 7 bases between. Germline CDR1 is MNHEY and CDR2 is SVGAGI. This CDR3 contains 14 residues. CDR3 loop: CASSYSEGNYGYTF. In DNA form, the CDR3 reads TGTGCCAGCAGTTACTCGGAAGGGAACTATGGCTACACCTTC.

This clonotype occurred many times. CDR3 loop: CASSQDPFGTSVSGEQYF. The CDR3 region has the DNA TGCGCCAGCAGCCAAGATCCGTTCGGGACTAGCGTCTCAGGGGAGCAGTACTTC. The chain employs TRBV4-3 and TRBJ2-7; 10 nucleotides align to TRBD2. The CDR3 contains 18 residues. Germline CDR1 and CDR2: LGHNA and YSLEER. After removal of 0 bases from V and 7 bases from J, the junction contained 15 bases not matched to a gene.

This clonotype showed up just a few times. In DNA form, the CDR3 reads TGCGCCAGCAGGACCTCTGGCGGGAGGGCCGTAACAGATACGCAGTATTTT. Amino acids: CASRTSGGRAVTDTQYF. The chain links TRBV5-1 to TRBJ2-3; 9 nucleotides agree with TRBD2. After removal of 5 bases from V and 3 bases from J, the junction contained 13 bases not matched to a gene. CDR1 is SGHRS and CDR2 is YFSETQ in the germline V gene. This CDR3 contains 17 residues.